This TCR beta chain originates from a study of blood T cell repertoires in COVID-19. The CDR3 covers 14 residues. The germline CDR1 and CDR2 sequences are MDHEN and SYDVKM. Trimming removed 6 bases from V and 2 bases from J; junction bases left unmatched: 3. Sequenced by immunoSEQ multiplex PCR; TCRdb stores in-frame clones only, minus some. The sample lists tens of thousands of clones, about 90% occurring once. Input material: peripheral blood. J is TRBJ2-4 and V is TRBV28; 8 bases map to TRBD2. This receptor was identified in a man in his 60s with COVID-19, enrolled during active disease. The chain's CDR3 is CASSPGGSKNIQYF. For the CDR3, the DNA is TGTGCCAGCAGCCCGGGGGGGTCCAAAAACATTCAGTACTTC.